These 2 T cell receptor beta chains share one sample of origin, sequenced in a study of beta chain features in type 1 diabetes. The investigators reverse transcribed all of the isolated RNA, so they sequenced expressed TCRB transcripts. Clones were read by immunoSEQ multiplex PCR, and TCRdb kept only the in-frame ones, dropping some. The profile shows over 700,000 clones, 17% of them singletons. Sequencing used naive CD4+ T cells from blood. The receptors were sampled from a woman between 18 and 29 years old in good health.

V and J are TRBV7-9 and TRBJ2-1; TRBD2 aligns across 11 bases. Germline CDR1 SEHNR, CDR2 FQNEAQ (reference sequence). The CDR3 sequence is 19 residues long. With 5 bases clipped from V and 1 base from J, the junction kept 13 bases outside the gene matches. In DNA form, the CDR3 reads TGTGCCAGCAGCAGCCCGGTACTAGCGGGAGTAGGGTCCTACAATGAGCAGTTCTTC. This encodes CASSSPVLAGVGSYNEQFF.

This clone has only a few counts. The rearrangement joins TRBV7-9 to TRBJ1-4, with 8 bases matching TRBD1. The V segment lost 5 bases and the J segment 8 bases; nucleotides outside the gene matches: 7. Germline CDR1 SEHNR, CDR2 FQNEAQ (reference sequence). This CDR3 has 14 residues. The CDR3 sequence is CASSIGQGGEKLFF. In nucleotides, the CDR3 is TGTGCCAGCAGCATAGGACAGGGTGGGGAAAAACTGTTTTTT.